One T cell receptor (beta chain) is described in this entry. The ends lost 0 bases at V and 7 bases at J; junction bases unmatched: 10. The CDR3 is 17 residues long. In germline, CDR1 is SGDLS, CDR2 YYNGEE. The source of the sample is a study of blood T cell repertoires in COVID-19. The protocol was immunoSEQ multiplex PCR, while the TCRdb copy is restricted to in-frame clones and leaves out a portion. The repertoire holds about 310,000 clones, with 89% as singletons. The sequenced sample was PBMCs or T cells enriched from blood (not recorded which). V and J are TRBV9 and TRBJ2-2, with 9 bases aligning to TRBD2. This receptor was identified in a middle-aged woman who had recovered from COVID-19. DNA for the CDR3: TGTGCCAGCAGCGTAGAGGCCAGCGGGAGGTGGAGCGGGGAGCTGTTTTTT. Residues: CASSVEASGRWSGELFF.